Below, 20 T cell receptor beta chains from the same sample are listed, as sequenced in a study of blood T cell repertoires in COVID-19. Repertoires were generated with immunoSEQ multiplex PCR, while TCRdb's copy carries only in-frame clones and drops some. The sample includes around 170,000 clones, 75% to 80% of them seen just once. Sequencing used peripheral blood. The source is a woman aged 80 or over with acute or convalescent COVID-19.

A single count supports this clone. V and J are TRBV3-1 (or the pseudogene TRBV3-2) and TRBJ1-2; 7 positions agree with TRBD1. There are 14 residues in the CDR3. The junction had 9 bases not matched to a gene; V was cut back by 4 bases and J by 7 bases. CDR1 and CDR2 (germline): LGHDT, YNNKEL (reference sequence). For the CDR3, the DNA is TGTGCCAGCAGCCTGGGGACAGCCGGTGGTGGCTACACCTTC. It encodes CASSLGTAGGGYTF.

The CDR3 coding sequence is TGTGCCAGTAGTATAGGGGACAGCGAGACCAAAGCTTTCTTT. Amino acids: CASSIGDSETKAFF. The gene calls are TRBV19 and TRBJ1-1; 7 positions agree with TRBD1. The V gene's germline CDR1 is LNHDA and CDR2 SQIVND (reference sequence). With 1 base clipped from V and 9 bases from J, the junction kept 8 bases outside the gene matches. The CDR3 is 14 residues long.

The gene calls are TRBV2 and TRBJ1-5; D remains unclear. V lost 6 bases to trimming and J lost 4 bases, with 19 bases between them. The CDR3 contains 16 residues. CDR1 and CDR2 from the germline V gene are SNHLY and FYNNEI. This CDR3 is CASRPLARQQNQPQHF. CDR3 sequence (DNA): TGTGCCAGCAGGCCTCTGGCAAGACAACAGAATCAGCCCCAGCATTTT.

The chain carries TRBV2 and TRBJ1-4, with TRBD1 identical over 9 bases. The V segment lost 6 bases and the J segment 8 bases; nucleotides outside the gene matches: 7. The CDR3 loop spans 14 amino acids. Germline V gene data show CDR1 as SNHLY and CDR2 as FYNNEI. The CDR3 sequence: CASRPQGAGEKLFF. Here the CDR3 DNA reads TGTGCCAGCAGGCCACAGGGGGCGGGGGAAAAACTGTTTTTT.

This clone has just a few counts. This chain links TRBV7-9 with TRBJ2-3; no reliable D call. V lost 0 bases, J lost 2 bases, and 9 bases lay in between. From germline, CDR1 is SEHNR and CDR2 FQNEAQ (reference sequence). The CDR3 is 15 amino acids. The CDR3 DNA sequence: TGTGCCAGCAGCTTAGCAAGGATAGCCACAGATACGCAGTATTTT. It is translated as CASSLARIATDTQYF.

The chain combines TRBV5-1 with TRBJ2-1, with 8 positions matching TRBD2. Germline lookup yields CDR1 SGHRS and CDR2 YFSETQ. The CDR3 length is 15 residues. Unmatched junction bases numbered 5, after V lost 0 bases and J lost 6 bases. CDR3 region: CASSLESGSINEQFF. DNA of the CDR3: TGCGCCAGCAGCTTGGAGAGCGGGAGCATCAATGAGCAGTTCTTC.

The V and J genes are TRBV2 and TRBJ1-4; 8 nucleotides line up with TRBD1. The junction had 8 bases not matched to a gene; V was cut back by 4 bases and J by 7 bases. Germline CDR1 reads SNHLY; CDR2 reads FYNNEI. The CDR3 contains 15 residues. The CDR3 DNA sequence: TGTGCCAGCAGTGTCCTCCAGGGGGCAAGTGAAAAACTGTTTTTT. Protein product: CASSVLQGASEKLFF.

Only a few counts were recorded for this clone. The chain is built from TRBV29-1 and TRBJ2-1; 8 bases are shared with TRBD2. V dropped 4 bases and J dropped 4; count of bases not matched to a gene: 3. Germline V gene data show CDR1 as SQVTM and CDR2 as ANQGSEA. The CDR3 is made up of 13 amino acids. The CDR3 sequence: CSVGTSSYNEQFF. The CDR3 DNA sequence: TGCAGCGTTGGGACTAGCTCATACAATGAGCAGTTCTTC.

The rearrangement links TRBV7-3 to TRBJ1-1; D might be TRBD1 (6 bases). Germline CDR1 SGHTA, CDR2 FQGTGA. Trimming removed 6 bases from V and 1 base from J, with 9 bases in between. The CDR3 has 13 amino acids. This CDR3 reads CASRQGPNTEAFF. As DNA, the CDR3 is TGTGCCAGCAGACAGGGTCCGAACACTGAAGCTTTCTTT. Drawing the rest from reference TRBV7-3 and TRBJ1-1, the complete variable domain is GAGVSQTPSNKVTEKGKYVELRCDPISGHTALYWYRQSLGQGPEFLIYFQGTGAADDSGLPNDRFFAVRPEGSVSTLKIQRTERGDSAVYLCASRQGPNTEAFFGQGTRLTVV.

There are a few counts of this clone. V and J are TRBV5-8 and TRBJ2-3, with D perhaps TRBD2 (6 bases). Germline V gene data show CDR1 as SGHTS and CDR2 as YDEGEE. CDR3 length: 16 amino acids. Trimming pared 0 bases from V and 2 bases from J, leaving 13 bases between. The CDR3 coding sequence is TGTGCCAGCAGCTTGGATGGTGGAGGGTACACAGATACGCAGTATTTT. Protein product: CASSLDGGGYTDTQYF.

This chain uses TRBV15 with TRBJ1-2; 7 nucleotides align to TRBD1. Germline trimming cut 6 bases from V and 0 bases from J; bases unmatched to any gene: 7. The length of the CDR3 is 15 residues. Germline loops: CDR1 LNHNV, CDR2 YYDKDF (reference sequence). The CDR3 region is CATRGEGAPNYGYTF. The CDR3 bases are TGTGCCACCAGGGGAGAGGGGGCTCCTAACTATGGCTACACCTTC.

This chain uses TRBV6-5 with TRBJ1-1, with a possible D match to TRBD1 (5 bases). The CDR3 totals 15 residues. V dropped 2 bases and J dropped 5 bases, with 15 bases sitting between them. Per germline, CDR1 MNHEY and CDR2 SVGAGI. CDR3 amino acids: CASSYIQVRSTEAFF. The CDR3, as DNA: TGTGCCAGCAGTTACATACAGGTCCGAAGTACTGAAGCTTTCTTT.

Comments on this clone: The junction departs from germline at one end; a sequencing error may be responsible. V gene TRBV6-5 combines with J gene TRBJ2-7; weak D call: TRBD2 (5 bases). The germline V gene has CDR1 MNHEY and CDR2 SVGAGI. This CDR3 spans 14 amino acids. The chain's CDR3 is CASSRTVEVNEQHF. In DNA form, the CDR3 reads TGTGCCAGCAGTCGGACCGTGGAGGTGAACGAGCAGCACTTC.

V usage is TRBV7-8 and J usage is TRBJ1-1; D call uncertain. There are 12 residues in the CDR3. Germline V gives CDR1 SGHVS, CDR2 FQNEAQ. V gave up 6 bases and J gave up 6 bases, with 11 bases separating them. For the CDR3, the DNA is TGTGCCAGCAGGGGCGGGCCAGCTGAAGCTTTCTTT. Translating gives CASRGGPAEAFF.

The count of this clone is one. This rearrangement joins TRBV5-4 to TRBJ2-7; a possible D gene is TRBD1 (5 bases). This CDR3 region has 14 residues. CDR1 and CDR2 (germline): SGHNT, YYREEE (reference sequence). V was cut by 3 bases and J by 5 bases, with 15 bases left in between. The CDR3 is CASSSPAGRDEQYF. Written as DNA, the CDR3 is TGTGCCAGCAGCTCCCCGGCAGGGCGCGACGAGCAGTACTTC. Using reference TRBV5-4 and TRBJ2-7 for the parts outside the CDR3, the full variable domain is ETGVTQSPTHLIKTRGQQVTLRCSSQSGHNTVSWYQQALGQGPQFIFQYYREEENGRGNFPPRFSGLQFPNYSSELNVNALELDDSALYLCASSSPAGRDEQYFGPGTRLTVT.

The chain is built from TRBV9 and TRBJ1-6; the D gene is possibly TRBD1 (6 bases). Deletions cut 4 bases from V and 7 bases from J, with 15 bases between. This CDR3 comprises 15 residues. Germline assignment: CDR1 SGDLS and CDR2 YYNGEE. DNA of the CDR3: TGTGCCAGCAGCAGAGGACAGCTCCTGAATTCACCCCTCCACTTT. Protein: CASSRGQLLNSPLHF.

This chain links TRBV19 with TRBJ2-2, with TRBD2 matching 10 bases. Per the germline V gene, CDR1 is LNHDA and CDR2 is SQIVND (reference sequence). There are 17 residues in the CDR3. After removal of 7 bases from V and 5 bases from J, the junction contained 13 bases not matched to a gene. CDR3 bases: TGTGCCAGTATCCCCACTAGCGGGACCCGTAGGACCGGGGAGCTGTTTTTT. It encodes CASIPTSGTRRTGELFF.

The V gene is TRBV5-1, the J gene TRBJ1-6, with 10 bases fitting TRBD1. Germline assignment: CDR1 SGHRS and CDR2 YFSETQ. Trimming cost V 4 bases and J 7 bases; bases outside gene matches: 8. The CDR3 has 16 residues. The CDR3 reads CASSHGQGVTNSPLHF. CDR3 nucleotide sequence: TGCGCCAGCAGCCATGGACAGGGGGTAACCAATTCACCCCTCCACTTT. Based on the CDR3 plus reference TRBV5-1 and TRBJ1-6, the full variable domain is KAGVTQTPRYLIKTRGQQVTLSCSPISGHRSVSWYQQTPGQGLQFLFEYFSETQRNKGNFPGRFSGRQFSNSRSEMNVSTLELGDSALYLCASSHGQGVTNSPLHFGNGTRLTVT.

The CDR3 region is CASSHRGQGAATNEKLFF. The CDR3 DNA sequence: TGCGCCAGCAGTCACCGCGGACAGGGGGCGGCAACTAATGAAAAACTGTTTTTT. This chain connects TRBV23-1 to TRBJ1-4, with 11 bases fitting TRBD1. TRBV23-1 is designated an ORF whose function remains uncertain. This CDR3 region has 18 residues. V was pared by 3 bases and J by 0 bases, with 6 bases of the junction left unmatched.

The V call is TRBV5-4, the J call TRBJ1-4; no clear D gene. Trimming removed 0 bases at V and 7 bases at J, with 10 bases between. Germline V gene sequence: CDR1 SGHNT, CDR2 YYREEE (reference sequence). CDR3 length: 14 residues. CDR3 in amino acids: CASSLGGGGEKLFF. The DNA for the CDR3 is TGTGCCAGCAGCTTGGGGGGAGGTGGTGAAAAACTGTTTTTT.